The T cell receptor beta chain described here comes from a study of metastatic and nonmetastatic thyroid tumors (dated by TCRdb to about 2020). About the full investigation: For patients with malignant and with benign thyroid disease, the researchers compared repertoires between peripheral blood samples and tumor or nodule tissue samples.

On this clone: The antigen it recognizes is unknown. No per-base quality is available; no much larger clone lies one base away.

What the work shows at the level of the full study, not this receptor alone: In both blood and tumor samples, malignant tumors were reported to have significantly higher TCR beta diversity than benign nodules.

The library was obtained by PCR. The instrument was an Illumina HiSeq 4000. The TCR beta-chain CDR3 region of each patient was profiled by high-throughput sequencing. As for the original processing: The researchers built a classifier to tell apart papillary thyroid cancer patients with distant metastasis, based on CDR3 differences among clinicopathological groups. To measure repertoire diversity the researchers used the Shannon index, while the Morisita-Horn index served to gauge how similar the tumor and blood repertoires were. TCRdb reprocessing: public reads trimmed at Q25 with fastp, clones called with MiXCR, in-frame beta chains kept. It is TCRdb's table, rather than the study itself, that gives the V and J calls and clone size. The sample table lists more than 40,000 clones, less than 5% of them with a count of one. The top ten clonotypes cover over 9% of the sample. None of the patients had been given any treatment before thyroid surgery. Patient clinical samples collected from the early 2010s to the late 2010s were retrospectively analysed using T-cell receptor beta sequencing.

V lost 2 bases and J lost 3 bases, and the count of bases not matched to a germline gene is 3. The CDR3 covers 14 residues, taking in both the cysteine and the phenylalanine. Only the CDR3 part of the read is kept: 42 bases, read in frame from the first base. Reading the germline V gene (reference sequence) gives CDR1 GTSNPN and CDR2 SVGIG. The source material was blood. The receptor's source is a female donor with papillary thyroid cancer or a benign thyroid nodule (not recorded which). Some clones in this sample may be carry-over from other donors' samples. The V and J segments used are TRBV30 and TRBJ1-1, with 10 bases matching TRBD1. In nucleotide form, the sequence is TGTGCCTGGAGTATAGGACAGGGGGACACTGAAGCTTTCTTT. Translation gives CAWSIGQGDTEAFF.